The 18 T cell receptor beta chains listed next were all sequenced from one sample in a study of cytomegalovirus exposure and HLA in healthy donors. The protocol was immunoSEQ multiplex PCR, while the TCRdb copy is restricted to in-frame clones and leaves out a portion. This table has some 160,000 clones, around 90% appearing once. The sequencing input was PBMCs. Receptor source: a man younger than 35 in good health and CMV-seronegative.

The chain has TRBV19 and TRBJ2-7, with 10 bases identical to TRBD1. Germline V CDR1 and CDR2: LNHDA, SQIVND (reference sequence). V was pared by 5 bases and J by 3 bases, with 10 bases of the junction left unmatched. This CDR3 contains 16 residues. In nucleotides, the CDR3 is TGTGCCAGTAGTGCGGGGCCCGGACAGGGGGTCTACGAGCAGTACTTC. This encodes CASSAGPGQGVYEQYF.

The V gene is TRBV5-8, the J gene TRBJ1-5; D might be TRBD1 (6 bases). Trimming cost V 4 bases and J 2 bases, with 13 bases left between them. CDR1 SGHTS and CDR2 YDEGEE come from the germline V gene. This CDR3 is 15 amino acids long. The CDR3 is CASSTGFRGNQPQHF. CDR3 nucleotides: TGTGCCAGCAGCACAGGGTTTCGGGGCAATCAGCCCCAGCATTTT. Filled out from reference TRBV5-8 and TRBJ1-5, the complete variable domain reads EAGVTQSPTHLIKTRGQQATLRCSPISGHTSVYWYQQALGLGLQFLLWYDEGEERNRGNFPPRFSGRQFPNYSSELNVNALELEDSALYLCASSTGFRGNQPQHFGDGTRLSIL.

This clone appeared a single time. The V gene is TRBV10-1, the J gene TRBJ1-1; 9 nucleotides match TRBD1. In germline, CDR1 is WNHNN, CDR2 SYGVQD (reference sequence). The CDR3 has 13 amino acids. V trimming: 6 bases; J trimming: 9 bases; junction bases outside the gene matches: 8. CDR3 in DNA: TGCGCCAGCAGCTGGACAGGGGACGAGAAAGCTTTCTTT. This gives the protein CASSWTGDEKAFF.

The chain couples TRBV14 to TRBJ1-1; D is ambiguous. Per the germline V gene, CDR1 is SGHDN and CDR2 is FVKESK. Trimming cost V 3 bases and J 3 bases, with 5 bases left between them. There are 12 residues in the CDR3. The CDR3 DNA reads as TGTGCCAGCAGCCATCGGTACACTGAAGCTTTCTTT. Its translation is CASSHRYTEAFF.

V and J are TRBV27 and TRBJ1-4; possibly TRBD1 for D (5 bases). This CDR3 comprises 17 residues. V was trimmed by 0 bases and J by 8 bases, leaving 19 bases between them. Germline CDR1 and CDR2: MNHEY and SMNVEV (reference sequence). The chain's CDR3 is CASSLSPGAPHGEKLFF. CDR3 bases: TGTGCCAGCAGTTTATCACCTGGGGCCCCCCACGGAGAAAAACTGTTTTTT. Full variable domain (missing parts from reference TRBV27 and TRBJ1-4): EAQVTQNPRYLITVTGKKLTVTCSQNMNHEYMSWYRQDPGLGLRQIYYSMNVEVTDKGDVPEGYKVSRKEKRNFPLILESPSPNQTSLYFCASSLSPGAPHGEKLFFGSGTQLSVL.

The chain links TRBV10-3 to TRBJ2-7; no clear D gene. This CDR3 has 14 residues. The V gene lost 7 bases and the J gene lost 7 bases, with 20 bases spanning the gap. Germline V gene lookup returns CDR1 ENHRY and CDR2 SYGVKD. The DNA for the CDR3 is TGTGCCATCAAGGAACTAACCGATTCCTTAGAGCAGTACTTC. Amino acid sequence: CAIKELTDSLEQYF.

The V gene is TRBV27, the J gene TRBJ1-4; no reliable D call. The V end lost 6 bases, the J end lost 4 bases, and 15 bases lay between the germline ends. Germline values: CDR1 MNHEY, CDR2 SMNVEV (reference sequence). The CDR3 consists of 15 residues. The CDR3 is CASRQKPSFNEKLFF. The CDR3 DNA follows: TGTGCCAGCAGACAGAAACCCTCATTTAATGAAAAACTGTTTTTT.

CDR3 bases: TGTGCCAGCAGTGAGAAGGACAGATATGGCTACACCTTC. Residues: CASSEKDRYGYTF. The chain joins TRBV6-1 to TRBJ1-2, with D possibly being TRBD1 (6 bases). Deletions cut 3 bases from V and 5 bases from J, with 10 bases between. CDR3 length: 13 residues. CDR1 is MNHNS and CDR2 is SASEGT in the germline V gene.

The rearrangement uses TRBV9 and TRBJ1-5; D is unresolved. CDR1 and CDR2 (germline): SGDLS, YYNGEE. The CDR3 spans 12 residues. Deletions cut 0 bases from V and 7 bases from J, with 5 bases between. This chain's CDR3 is CASSVGEQPQHF. The CDR3 coding sequence is TGTGCCAGCAGCGTAGGCGAACAGCCCCAGCATTTT.

The genes are TRBV29-1 and TRBJ2-1; D unclear. Germline V lookup: CDR1 SQVTM, CDR2 ANQGSEA. V shed 4 bases and J shed 3 bases, with 10 bases lying between them. This CDR3 is 13 amino acids long. CDR3 in amino acids: CSVVPRDYNEQFF. CDR3 sequence (DNA): TGCAGCGTTGTCCCGAGAGACTACAATGAGCAGTTCTTC.

This clone appeared a few times. The V gene is TRBV18, the J gene TRBJ1-6; D is ambiguous. Germline CDR1 reads KGHSH; CDR2 reads LQKENI. There are 16 residues in the CDR3. Trimming took 1 base from V and 6 from J, leaving 13 bases between them. The CDR3 DNA follows: TGTGCCAGCTCACCACGAGGTTCAGCTTCTAATTCACCCCTCCACTTT. Translation gives CASSPRGSASNSPLHF.

The chain combines TRBV29-1 with TRBJ1-2; no definite D call. The germline V gene has CDR1 SQVTM and CDR2 ANQGSEA. This CDR3 has 14 amino acids. The V gene lost 3 bases and the J gene lost 0 bases, with 11 bases spanning the gap. The CDR3 DNA is TGCAGCGTTGACCCCGGACTGACTAACTATGGCTACACCTTC. Its protein product is CSVDPGLTNYGYTF.

The rearrangement links TRBV7-6 to TRBJ2-2; tentatively, D is TRBD2 (6 bases). Germline V gene lookup returns CDR1 SGHVS and CDR2 FNYEAQ. V was shortened by 6 bases and J by 3 bases, with 11 bases between the two germline ends. This CDR3 spans 14 amino acids. This chain's CDR3 is CASSAGLYTGELFF. The DNA for the CDR3 is TGTGCCAGCAGTGCGGGACTTTACACCGGGGAGCTGTTTTTT.

This chain connects TRBV29-1 to TRBJ2-7; 11 nucleotides align to TRBD2. J gave up 4 bases and V 4 bases, and 6 bases lay outside the gene matches. The germline CDR1 and CDR2 sequences are SQVTM and ANQGSEA. The CDR3 loop spans 14 amino acids. CDR3 nucleotide sequence: TGCAGCGTTGTTGGGACTAGCGGTAAATACGAGCAGTACTTC. Its translation: CSVVGTSGKYEQYF.

The CDR3 nucleotides are TGTGCCAGAAGCCACCCGAGAGGGGGCCAGGACGAGCAGTACTTC. Amino acids: CARSHPRGGQDEQYF. The genes are TRBV7-5 and TRBJ2-7; the table's TRBD1 call for D was not verified on the DNA. TRBV7-5 is annotated as a pseudogene. CDR3 length: 15 residues.

This clone was counted a single time. CDR3 amino acids: CASTATSETQYF. CDR3 DNA: TGTGCCAGCACCGCAACTAGCGAGACCCAGTACTTC. The chain recombines TRBV6-5 with TRBJ2-5; the D gene is possibly TRBD2 (6 bases). The V end lost 7 bases, the J end lost 5 bases, and 11 bases lay between the germline ends. This CDR3 has 12 amino acids. The germline CDR1 and CDR2 sequences are MNHEY and SVGAGI.

The V and J genes are TRBV27 and TRBJ1-1, with TRBD1 as a possible D gene (5 bases). Trimming stripped 6 bases from V and 4 bases from J, with 15 bases between. Per germline, CDR1 MNHEY and CDR2 SMNVEV (reference sequence). This CDR3 has 14 amino acids. This CDR3 is CASSFEGLGTEAFF. The CDR3 DNA reads TGTGCCAGCAGCTTCGAGGGACTTGGCACTGAAGCTTTCTTT.

The chain combines TRBV28 with TRBJ1-5, with 7 bases matching TRBD1. The J segment lost 6 bases and the V segment lost 6 bases, leaving 5 bases of the junction unmatched. The CDR3 is made up of 13 amino acids. Per the germline V gene, CDR1 is MDHEN and CDR2 is SYDVKM. CDR3 in amino acids: CASSQGGSQPQHF. The CDR3 DNA follows: TGTGCCAGCAGCCAGGGGGGCAGTCAGCCCCAGCATTTT.